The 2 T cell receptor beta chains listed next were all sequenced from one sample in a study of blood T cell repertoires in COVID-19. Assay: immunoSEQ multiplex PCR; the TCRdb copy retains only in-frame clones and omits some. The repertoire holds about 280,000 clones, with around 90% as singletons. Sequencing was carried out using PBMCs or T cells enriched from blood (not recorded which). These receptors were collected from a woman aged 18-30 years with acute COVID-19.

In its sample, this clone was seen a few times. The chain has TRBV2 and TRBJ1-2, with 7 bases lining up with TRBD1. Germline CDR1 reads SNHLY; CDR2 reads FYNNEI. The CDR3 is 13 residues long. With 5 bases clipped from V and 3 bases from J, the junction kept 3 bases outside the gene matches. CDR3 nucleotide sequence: TGTGCCAGCAGTAATGACAGGGACTATGGCTACACCTTC. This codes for CASSNDRDYGYTF.

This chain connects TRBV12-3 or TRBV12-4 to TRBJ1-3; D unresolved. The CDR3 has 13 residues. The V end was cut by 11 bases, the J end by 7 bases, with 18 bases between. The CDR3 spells CALRTAGGNTIYF. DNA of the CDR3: TGTGCCCTGCGGACCGCCGGAGGGAACACCATATATTTT.